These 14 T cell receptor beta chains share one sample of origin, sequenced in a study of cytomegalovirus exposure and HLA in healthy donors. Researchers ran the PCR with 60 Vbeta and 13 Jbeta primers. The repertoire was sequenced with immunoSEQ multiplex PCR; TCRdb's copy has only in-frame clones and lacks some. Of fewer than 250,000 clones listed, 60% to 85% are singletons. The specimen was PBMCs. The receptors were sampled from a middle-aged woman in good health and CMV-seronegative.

The CDR3 here is CASSLGGQDYEQYF. DNA of the CDR3: TGTGCCAGCAGCTTAGGGGGACAGGACTACGAGCAGTACTTC. The rearrangement uses TRBV7-3 and TRBJ2-7, with 8 bases fitting TRBD1. The junction had 3 bases not matched to a gene; V was cut back by 2 bases and J by 3 bases. The CDR3 contains 14 residues. The germline CDR1 and CDR2 sequences are SGHTA and FQGTGA.

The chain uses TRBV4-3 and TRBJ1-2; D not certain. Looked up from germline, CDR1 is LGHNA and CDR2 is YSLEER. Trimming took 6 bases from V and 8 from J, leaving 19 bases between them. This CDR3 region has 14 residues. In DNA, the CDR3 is TGCGCCAGCAGTCACCTGGAGACCTTCGGGGGCTACACCTTC. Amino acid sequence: CASSHLETFGGYTF.

Written as DNA, the CDR3 is TGCGCCAGCAGTCATCACCGGTGGAGGGGTTACAATGAGCAGTTCTTC. Its protein product is CASSHHRWRGYNEQFF. The genes are TRBV23-1 and TRBJ2-1; D is possibly TRBD2 (6 bases). Being an ORF, TRBV23-1 has a function that is uncertain. This CDR3 is built from 16 residues. V was clipped by 3 bases and J by 4 bases, with 16 bases between them.

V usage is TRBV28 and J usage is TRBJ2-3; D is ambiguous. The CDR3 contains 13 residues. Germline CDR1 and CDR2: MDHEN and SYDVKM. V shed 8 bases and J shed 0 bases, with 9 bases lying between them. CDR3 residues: CASCLTSTDTQYF. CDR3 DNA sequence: TGTGCCAGCTGCTTAACTAGCACAGATACGCAGTATTTT.

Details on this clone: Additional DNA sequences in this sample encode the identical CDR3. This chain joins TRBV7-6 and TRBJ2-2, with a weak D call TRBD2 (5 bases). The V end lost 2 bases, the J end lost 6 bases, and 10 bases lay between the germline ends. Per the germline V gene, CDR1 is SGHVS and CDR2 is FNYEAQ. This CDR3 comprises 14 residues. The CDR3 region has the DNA TGTGCCAGCAGCTTACATAGCGCAGCCGGGGAGCTGTTTTTT. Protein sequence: CASSLHSAAGELFF.

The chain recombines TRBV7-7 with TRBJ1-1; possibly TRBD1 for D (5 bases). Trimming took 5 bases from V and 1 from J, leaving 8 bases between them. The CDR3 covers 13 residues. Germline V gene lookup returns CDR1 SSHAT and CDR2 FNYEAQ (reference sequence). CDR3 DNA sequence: TGTGCCAGCAGCCTCGACAGGAACACTGAAGCTTTCTTT. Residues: CASSLDRNTEAFF.

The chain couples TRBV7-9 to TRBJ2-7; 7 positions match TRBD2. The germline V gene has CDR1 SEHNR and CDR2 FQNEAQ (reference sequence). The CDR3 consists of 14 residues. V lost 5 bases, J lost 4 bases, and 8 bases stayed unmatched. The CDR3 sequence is CASSRGGGLYEQYF. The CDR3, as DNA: TGTGCCAGCAGCCGTGGCGGGGGTCTTTACGAGCAGTACTTC.

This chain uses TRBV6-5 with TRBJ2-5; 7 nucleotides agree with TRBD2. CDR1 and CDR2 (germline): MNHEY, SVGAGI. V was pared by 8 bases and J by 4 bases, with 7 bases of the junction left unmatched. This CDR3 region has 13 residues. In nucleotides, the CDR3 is TGTGCCAGCCAACTGGGGACTACAGAGACCCAGTACTTC. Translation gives CASQLGTTETQYF.

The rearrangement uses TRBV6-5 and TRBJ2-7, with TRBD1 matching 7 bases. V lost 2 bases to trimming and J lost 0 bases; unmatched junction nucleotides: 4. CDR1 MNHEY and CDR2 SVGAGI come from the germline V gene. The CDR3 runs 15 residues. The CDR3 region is CASSYRDSPSYEQYV. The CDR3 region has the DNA TGTGCCAGCAGTTACCGGGACAGTCCCTCCTACGAGCAGTACGTC.

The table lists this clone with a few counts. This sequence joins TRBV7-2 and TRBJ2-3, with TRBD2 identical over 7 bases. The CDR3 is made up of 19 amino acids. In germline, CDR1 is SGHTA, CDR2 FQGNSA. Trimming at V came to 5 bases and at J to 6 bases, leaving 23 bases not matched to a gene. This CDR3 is CASSPGPLIAGLSRDTQYF. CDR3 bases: TGTGCCAGCAGCCCTGGCCCCCTAATAGCGGGCCTTTCTAGGGATACGCAGTATTTT.

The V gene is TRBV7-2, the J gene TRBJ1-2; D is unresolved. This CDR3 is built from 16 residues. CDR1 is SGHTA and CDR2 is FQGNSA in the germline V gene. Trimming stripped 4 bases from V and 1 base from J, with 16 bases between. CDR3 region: CASSSTDGLFNYGYTF. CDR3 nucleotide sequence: TGTGCCAGCAGCTCAACGGACGGACTGTTTAACTATGGCTACACCTTC.

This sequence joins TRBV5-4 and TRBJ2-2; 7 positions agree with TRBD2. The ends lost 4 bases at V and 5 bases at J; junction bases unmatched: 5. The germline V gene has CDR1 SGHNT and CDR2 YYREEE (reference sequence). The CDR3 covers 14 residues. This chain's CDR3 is CASSPRGETGELFF. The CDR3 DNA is TGTGCCAGCAGCCCTCGGGGGGAAACCGGGGAGCTGTTTTTT.

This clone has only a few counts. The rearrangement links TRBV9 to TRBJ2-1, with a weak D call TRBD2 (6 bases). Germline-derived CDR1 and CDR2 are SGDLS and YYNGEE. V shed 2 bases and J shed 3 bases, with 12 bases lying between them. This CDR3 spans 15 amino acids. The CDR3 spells CASSVRGTHYNEQFF. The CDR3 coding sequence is TGTGCCAGCAGCGTGCGAGGGACTCACTACAATGAGCAGTTCTTC.

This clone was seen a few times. The CDR3: CASGLVTEQYF. DNA of the CDR3: TGTGCTAGTGGTTTGGTAACAGAACAGTATTTT. The gene calls are TRBV12-5 and TRBJ2-3; D call uncertain. The germline V gene encodes CDR1 LGHNT and CDR2 FRNRAP. The CDR3 sequence is 11 residues long. The V and J ends lost 0 bases and 12 bases respectively, with 7 bases between them.